The 9 T cell receptor beta chains listed next were all sequenced from one sample in a study of blood T cell repertoires in COVID-19. Only in-frame clones appear in the TCRdb table, and some are missing; sequencing was by immunoSEQ multiplex PCR. The table lists more than 200,000 clones, approximately 90% of them singletons, with 4% to 4.5% in the top ten. Sequencing was done on a sample of peripheral blood. These receptors were obtained from a man between 45 and 60 years old with acute or convalescent COVID-19.

The rearrangement links TRBV5-4 to TRBJ2-3; D might be TRBD1 (5 bases). CDR3 length: 15 residues. The V and J ends lost 4 bases and 3 bases respectively, with 15 bases between them. Looked up from germline, CDR1 is SGHNT and CDR2 is YYREEE (reference sequence). The CDR3 here is CASSPQGAGTDTQYF. The CDR3 DNA reads TGTGCCAGCAGCCCGCAAGGGGCTGGGACAGATACGCAGTATTTT.

In DNA form, the CDR3 reads TGTGCCAGCAGCTTGGCGACTAGTTGGGGAAACATTCAGTACTTC. It specifies CASSLATSWGNIQYF. The chain links TRBV7-8 to TRBJ2-4; D might be TRBD2 (6 bases). The germline gives CDR1 SGHVS, CDR2 FQNEAQ. Deletions cut 3 bases from V and 6 bases from J, with 15 bases between. CDR3 length equals 15 residues.

The chain recombines TRBV5-1 with TRBJ1-1, with D tentatively TRBD1 (6 bases). The V end was cut by 0 bases, the J end by 1 base, with 7 bases between. Germline-derived CDR1 and CDR2 are SGHRS and YFSETQ. CDR3 length: 14 amino acids. This chain's CDR3 is CASSLGDTNTEAFF. The CDR3 bases are TGCGCCAGCAGCTTGGGGGACACGAACACTGAAGCTTTCTTT.

J is TRBJ2-7 and V is TRBV5-1; possible D gene TRBD1, 6 bases. This CDR3 is built from 14 residues. CDR1 SGHRS and CDR2 YFSETQ come from the germline V gene. Trimming took 5 bases from V and 2 from J, leaving 14 bases between them. CDR3 loop: CASRSGWGPYEQYF. The CDR3 coding sequence is TGCGCCAGCAGATCCGGGTGGGGGCCCTACGAGCAGTACTTC.

This chain joins TRBV5-6 and TRBJ1-2, with D maybe TRBD1 (5 bases). CDR3 length: 12 amino acids. Germline V gene data show CDR1 as SGHDT and CDR2 as YYEEEE. V shed 4 bases and J shed 5 bases, with 9 bases lying between them. The CDR3 DNA is TGTGCCAGCAGCGGGGCCTCGTATGGCTACACCTTC. This sequence encodes CASSGASYGYTF.

This chain connects TRBV29-1 to TRBJ1-2; D is possibly TRBD1 (5 bases). Trimming removed 0 bases from V and 3 bases from J, with 14 bases in between. The germline V gene encodes CDR1 SQVTM and CDR2 ANQGSEA. The CDR3 contains 15 residues. This chain's CDR3 is CSVEDPRVRDYGYTF. The CDR3 nucleotides read TGCAGCGTTGAAGATCCCAGGGTCAGGGACTATGGCTACACCTTC. The variable domain in full, completed from reference TRBV29-1 and TRBJ1-2, reads SAVISQKPSRDICQRGTSLTIQCQVDSQVTMMFWYRQQPGQSLTLIATANQGSEATYESGFVIDKFPISRPNLTFSTLTVSNMSPEDSSIYLCSVEDPRVRDYGYTFGSGTRLTVV.

V and J are TRBV2 and TRBJ1-1, with D unresolved. The V end lost 5 bases, the J end lost 0 bases, and 22 bases lay between the germline ends. This CDR3 has 18 amino acids. CDR1 is SNHLY, CDR2 FYNNEI, per germline. CDR3 nucleotides: TGTGCCAGCAGTCCCCAGTCGGAACTACGGGTCATGAACACTGAAGCTTTCTTT. Encoded protein: CASSPQSELRVMNTEAFF.

This chain links TRBV12-3 or TRBV12-4 with TRBJ1-1; no clear D. The CDR3 has 12 amino acids. V lost 6 bases to trimming and J lost 2 bases, with 7 bases between them. The CDR3 region is CASRTPNTEAFF. CDR3 coding DNA: TGTGCCAGCAGGACACCTAACACTGAAGCTTTCTTT.

The rearrangement uses TRBV11-2 and TRBJ1-6; TRBD1 agrees at 10 bases. Germline trimming cut 6 bases from V and 8 bases from J; bases unmatched to any gene: 7. The CDR3 covers 15 residues. Germline CDR1 and CDR2: SGHAT and FQNNGV. The chain's CDR3 is CASSPLGTGDSPLHF. The CDR3, as DNA: TGTGCCAGCAGTCCGCTGGGGACAGGGGATTCACCCCTCCACTTT.